This T cell receptor (beta chain) is drawn from a study of shared clonotypes between healthy human individuals. Trimming shortened V by 2 bases and J by 6 bases, and 13 bases separated the two germline ends. CDR1 and CDR2 (germline): MGHDK, SYGVNS. The CDR3 spans 14 residues. Using immunoSEQ multiplex PCR, the repertoire was profiled, and TCRdb retains in-frame clones only, with some absent. The sample gives about a million clones, 60% to 85% of which show up once; roughly 0.9% is in the top ten. This chain joins TRBV25-1 and TRBJ1-2; D is undetermined. The sample consisted of memory CD4+ T cells from PBMCs. As to subset: CD45RA-negative fraction. The source of this sequence is a man younger than 30 in good health. Some clones in this sample may be carry-over from other donors' samples. The CDR3 nucleotides read TGTGCCAGCAGTGAAAATCCGGAACTCCATGGCTACACCTTC. It yields the protein CASSENPELHGYTF.